A single T cell receptor beta chain is shown here with its context. The target of this receptor is not known. The input lacks base qualities; no much larger clone sits a single base away. Library generation was performed with the immunoSEQ multiplex PCR assay. TCRdb provides this immuneACCESS table in a form limited to in-frame rearrangements. Some clones are lacking; in checked studies, under half of them reflect an unresolved V gene, and why the rest are absent is not known. The sample contains roughly 83,000 clones, 85% to 95% of them found a single time. Around 0.25% of the sample is taken by the ten largest. This entry is derived from a study of technical replicates of blood from several donors (dated by TCRdb to about 2017). The CDR3, from cysteine to phenylalanine, totals 14 residues. Only the CDR3 DNA is retained, 42 bases long and in frame from the first base. Taken from the germline V gene, the CDR1 and CDR2 loops are MDHEN and SYDVKM. V loses 5 bases of germline sequence and J loses 1 base, and the interval between the two ends is 10 bases.

The sequenced sample was T cells isolated from PBMCs. The rearranged segments are TRBV28 and TRBJ2-3, with the D gene too uncertain to name. The sequence was obtained from a human donor in good health. The CDR3 region reads CASSTRGGTDTQYF. The DNA is as follows: TGTGCCAGCAGTACCCGAGGAGGCACAGATACGCAGTATTTT.